The clone carrying this TCR beta chain was recorded a few times. This specimen comes from a study of T cell responses to AZD1222 COVID-19 vaccine. Trimming took off 9 bases at V and 2 bases at J, with 11 bases between the two ends. The CDR3 loop spans 12 amino acids. Germline V gene data show CDR1 as MNHEY and CDR2 as SVGAGI. This table comes from immunoSEQ multiplex PCR, and its TCRdb copy is limited to in-frame clones, with some not included. The repertoire has about 55,000 clones, 87% of them found once; the top ten carry 3% to 4%. The chain couples TRBV6-5 to TRBJ2-7, with D tentatively TRBD1 (6 bases). The source was peripheral blood, collected on day 0 of AZD1222 vaccination. The receptor comes from an adult in good health. In nucleotides, the CDR3 is TGTGCCAGTCGTGGACAGACCTACGAGCAGTACTTC. Protein: CASRGQTYEQYF.